The present entry profiles one T cell receptor beta chain with its context. Its target is not known. From blood CD8+ and CD4+ T cells, the TCR beta chain was sequenced. This sample was taken from a study of CD8 T cells in Susac syndrome. The germline V gene encodes CDR1 SEHNR and CDR2 FQNEAQ (reference sequence). CDR3 length equals 14 residues. V was cut by 1 base and J by 0 bases, with 3 bases left in between. Whole-study results and caveats: Around 16 Susac-specific public clones were found in total CD8+ repertoires and roughly five in CD8+ TEMRA repertoires. Clonal expansion of CD8+ cells in Susac peaked in TEMRA cells (and in active patients).

Reverse transcription of about 0.5 to 1 ug RNA used random hexamers. TCRdb re-analysed the immunoSEQ multiplex PCR reads in MiXCR, keeping a single row per CDR3 protein. Of some 96,000 distinct CDR3 sequences in the sample, approximately 95% were seen once. The sequence came from a human donor with Susac syndrome. The rearrangement uses TRBV7-9 and TRBJ2-2; D is undetermined. Material: CD8+ T cells from PBMCs. The CDR3 DNA follows: TGTGCCAGCAGCTTAGAATCGAACACCGGGGAGCTGTTTTTT. Residues: CASSLESNTGELFF.